This T cell receptor beta chain was profiled in a study of cytomegalovirus exposure and HLA in healthy donors. Points from the study as a whole: A few CMV-associated chains were confirmed in vitro to be specific for CMV antigens.

Use of 60 Vbeta and 13 Jbeta primers characterized the PCR. The assay was immunoSEQ multiplex PCR, and TCRdb's table has in-frame clones only and misses some. The sample includes 180,000 or so clones, roughly 80% seen only once; the top ten take about 8%. Points on this clone: Its antigen remains unknown.

Germline V CDR1 and CDR2: GTSNPN, SVGIG (reference sequence). This CDR3 region has 14 residues. The ends were cut back, 4 bases at V and 0 bases at J, with 10 bases in the middle. This sequence was found in a woman aged 35 to 49 in good health and CMV-seropositive. Sequencing was done on a sample of PBMCs. The chain couples TRBV30 to TRBJ2-1; D ambiguous. The CDR3 reads CAWTPASSYNEQFF. The CDR3 bases are TGTGCCTGGACACCGGCTAGCTCCTACAATGAGCAGTTCTTC.